This TCR beta chain emerged from a study of T cells after posttransplantation cyclophosphamide. The CDR3 covers 17 residues. Trimming cost V 5 bases and J 0 bases, with 14 bases left between them. In germline, CDR1 is MDHEN, CDR2 SYDVKM. About this clone: Its matching antigen is unknown. Different DNA sequences within this sample yield the same CDR3.

Broader study findings: Recipient CMV seropositivity and CMV reactivation strongly tracked TRB clonality.

TCRdb keeps only in-frame clones here, not all; method: immunoSEQ multiplex PCR. The repertoire holds about 5,400 clones, with around 93% as singletons. Specimen: CD4+ T cells sorted from bone marrow. This TCR was sampled from a woman between 55 and 75 years old in good health, CMV-negative, and a related stem cell transplant donor. V usage is TRBV28 and J usage is TRBJ1-6; D perhaps matches TRBD1 (5 bases). CDR3 sequence: CASSPATVSSYNSPLHF. The CDR3, as DNA: TGTGCCAGCAGTCCGGCGACAGTGAGCTCCTATAATTCACCCCTCCACTTT.